The rows below give T cell receptor beta chains drawn from one sample of a study of graft-versus-host responses after intestinal transplantation. Repertoires were generated with immunoSEQ multiplex PCR, while TCRdb's copy carries only in-frame clones and drops some. The repertoire holds some 45,000 clones, with less than 95% as singletons. The starting material was PBMCs, obtained more than 310 days after intestinal transplant. The receptors here all came from a human patient who received an intestinal transplant, so some T cells may come from the graft donor. Each CDR3 is given with its conserved first and last residue. D genes are given only for firm matches. Size is omitted from some rows. Given values are once, few, many or a class for expanded clones.

length	V	J	size	D	CDR3	DNA
14	TRBV7-9	TRBJ2-7	NA	NA	CASSLNSESPEQYF	TGTGCCAGCAGCTTAAATTCGGAGAGCCCCGAGCAGTACTTC
17	TRBV7-6	TRBJ2-7	NA	TRBD1	CASSLETPGQGAGEQYF	TGTGCCAGCAGCTTAGAAACGCCGGGACAGGGGGCGGGAGAGCAGTACTTC
12	TRBV6-1	TRBJ2-3	NA	NA	CASSEKGGTQYF	TGTGCCAGCAGTGAAAAGGGTGGGACGCAGTATTTT
11	TRBV27	TRBJ1-6	few	NA	CASTPASPLHF	TGTGCCAGCACCCCTGCGTCACCCCTCCACTTT
13	TRBV5-5	TRBJ1-1	NA	NA	CASSLGGGTEAFF	TGTGCCAGCAGCTTGGGAGGGGGGACTGAAGCTTTCTTT
16	TRBV6-5	TRBJ2-3	NA	TRBD2	CASSSEKEREPDTQYF	TGTGCCAGCAGTTCGGAGAAGGAGCGGGAGCCAGATACGCAGTATTTT
16	TRBV6-5	TRBJ2-6	NA	NA	CASSYMRVSGANVLTF	TGTGCCAGCAGTTACATGCGGGTCTCTGGGGCCAACGTCCTGACTTTC
13	TRBV5-6	TRBJ1-2	NA	NA	CASSFATGRGYTF	TGTGCCAGCAGCTTCGCGACGGGCAGGGGCTACACCTTC
18	TRBV4-1	TRBJ2-5	NA	TRBD2	CASSQDWGSGGIGETQYF	TGCGCCAGCAGCCAAGATTGGGGTAGCGGGGGGATAGGAGAGACCCAGTACTTC
14	TRBV6-6	TRBJ1-6	NA	TRBD1	CASSYRDSNSPLHF	TGTGCCAGCAGTTACCGGGACAGTAATTCACCCCTCCACTTT
17	TRBV7-3	TRBJ2-3	NA	NA	CASSLTPTMGGLDTQYF	TGTGCCAGCAGCTTAACGCCGACGATGGGCGGGTTAGATACGCAGTATTTT
15	TRBV5-1	TRBJ2-7	NA	TRBD1	CASSPGQPALYEQYF	TGCGCCAGCAGCCCGGGACAGCCCGCCCTCTACGAGCAGTACTTC
12	TRBV18	TRBJ2-1	NA	NA	CASSPRVHEQFF	TGTGCCAGCTCACCACGGGTTCATGAGCAGTTCTTC
15	TRBV5-1	TRBJ2-6	NA	TRBD1	CATRTGSSGANVLTF	TGCGCCACCAGGACAGGGAGCTCTGGGGCCAACGTCCTGACTTTC
14	TRBV4-1	TRBJ2-7	NA	TRBD1	CASSQGQGAGEQYF	TGCGCCAGCAGCCAGGGACAGGGGGCAGGCGAGCAGTACTTC
15	TRBV4-2	TRBJ2-3	NA	NA	CASSQLVSGTDTQYF	TGTGCCAGCAGCCAACTCGTAAGTGGGACAGATACGCAGTATTTT
14	TRBV9	TRBJ2-7	NA	NA	CASSVGSSSYEQYF	TGTGCCAGCAGCGTGGGGAGCTCCTCCTACGAGCAGTACTTC
15	TRBV6-5	TRBJ1-2	NA	NA	CASSASGTTFYGYTF	TGTGCCAGCAGTGCCTCGGGTACGACCTTCTATGGCTACACCTTC
12	TRBV7-9	TRBJ2-1	NA	TRBD2	CASSFSGVEQFF	TGTGCCAGCAGCTTTAGCGGGGTCGAGCAGTTCTTC
16	TRBV5-6	TRBJ1-5	NA	NA	CASSTARGGSNQPQHF	TGTGCCAGCAGCACCGCACGGGGGGGGAGCAATCAGCCCCAGCATTTT
18	TRBV7-9	TRBJ2-7	NA	TRBD2	CASSETRGGGLAGYEQYF	TGTGCCAGCAGCGAGACCAGGGGAGGGGGACTAGCGGGATACGAGCAGTACTTC
18	TRBV25-1	TRBJ2-1	NA	TRBD2	CASESGTSGFYSYNEQFF	TGTGCCAGCGAATCCGGAACTAGCGGGTTTTACTCCTACAATGAGCAGTTCTTC